The sequence of this T cell receptor (beta chain) was determined in a study of blood T cell repertoires in COVID-19. The V gene lost 6 bases and the J gene lost 7 bases, with 24 bases spanning the gap. The CDR3 length is 16 residues. From germline, CDR1 is MNHEY and CDR2 SVGEGT. Data came from immunoSEQ multiplex PCR; TCRdb stores just in-frame clones and leaves some out. The repertoire holds about 330,000 clones, with over 75% as singletons. The specimen sequenced was peripheral blood. The V and J genes are TRBV6-2 or TRBV6-3 and TRBJ1-1; TRBD1 might be the D (6 bases). The source of this sequence is a woman between 50 and 59 years old with active or convalescent COVID-19. The CDR3 spells CASSLGLTGEQGEAFF. The DNA for the CDR3 is TGTGCCAGCAGCCTCGGACTGACCGGTGAACAGGGTGAAGCTTTCTTT.